A single sample gave rise to the 20 T cell receptor beta chains below, sequenced in a study of neoadjuvant nivolumab and ipilimumab in lung cancer. Some clones are missing from TCRdb's copy, which holds only in-frame ones; the method was immunoSEQ multiplex PCR. The table shows some 38,000 clones, with 89% occurring only once. Specimen: peripheral blood, collected before neoadjuvant nivolumab, alone or with ipilimumab. These receptors were taken from an adult with non-small cell lung cancer.

The chain recombines TRBV18 with TRBJ1-5, with TRBD1 matching over 7 bases. This CDR3 has 16 residues. J lost 2 bases, V lost 6 bases, and 10 bases had no gene match. From germline, CDR1 is KGHSH and CDR2 LQKENI. The CDR3 DNA follows: TGTGCCAGCTCCCGGGACAGCCTAGGAGGCAATCAGCCCCAGCATTTT. This codes for CASSRDSLGGNQPQHF.

The genes are TRBV28 and TRBJ2-3; possible D gene TRBD2, 6 bases. Germline assignment: CDR1 MDHEN and CDR2 SYDVKM. The CDR3 runs 14 residues. Trimming took off 6 bases at V and 7 bases at J, with 17 bases between the two ends. Written as DNA, the CDR3 is TGTGCCAGCAGCATTTGGGGGAGGACCTATACGCAGTATTTT. Its translation: CASSIWGRTYTQYF.

The rearrangement uses TRBV6-5 and TRBJ2-7, with a possible D match to TRBD2 (6 bases). CDR1 is MNHEY and CDR2 is SVGAGI in the germline V gene. With 4 bases removed from V and 5 bases from J, the gap between germline ends came to 21 bases. CDR3 length: 16 residues. CDR3: CASSSRGRRRRNEQYF. In nucleotides, the CDR3 is TGTGCCAGCAGTTCCAGAGGGAGGCGGAGGAGGAACGAGCAGTACTTC.

The V call is TRBV10-3, the J call TRBJ2-7; D call uncertain. Per the germline V gene, CDR1 is ENHRY and CDR2 is SYGVKD. V lost 5 bases, J lost 1 base, and 6 bases lay in between. The CDR3 has 12 amino acids. Here the CDR3 reads CAISRVSYEQYF. The CDR3 nucleotides read TGTGCCATCAGTAGGGTTTCCTACGAGCAGTACTTC.

J is TRBJ2-7 and V is TRBV6-5; 9 bases fit TRBD2. This CDR3 spans 16 amino acids. CDR1 and CDR2 from the germline V gene are MNHEY and SVGAGI. Trimming at V came to 0 bases and at J to 3 bases, leaving 6 bases not matched to a gene. The CDR3 region has the DNA TGTGCCAGCAGTTACTCGACGGCTAGCGGGATCTACGAGCAGTACTTC. Its translation is CASSYSTASGIYEQYF.

The table lists this clone with a few counts. The V gene is TRBV28, the J gene TRBJ2-3; the match to TRBD2 covers 8 bases. This CDR3 region has 15 residues. Per germline, CDR1 MDHEN and CDR2 SYDVKM. The junction had 8 bases not matched to a gene; V was cut back by 3 bases and J by 6 bases. The CDR3 here is CASSFTSGWVDTQYF. The CDR3 coding sequence is TGTGCCAGCAGTTTTACTAGCGGATGGGTGGATACGCAGTATTTT.

This clone appeared once. This rearrangement joins TRBV29-1 to TRBJ2-7; 9 bases match TRBD2. There are 13 residues in the CDR3. Germline V gives CDR1 SQVTM, CDR2 ANQGSEA. Germline trimming cut 3 bases from V and 4 bases from J; bases unmatched to any gene: 4. CDR3 sequence: CSVEVSGSYEQYF. CDR3 bases: TGCAGCGTTGAGGTTAGCGGGAGTTACGAGCAGTACTTC.

The chain recombines TRBV18 with TRBJ2-5; D possibly corresponds to TRBD1 (6 bases). V lost 3 bases and J 3 bases, leaving 11 bases between the germline ends. The germline V gene encodes CDR1 KGHSH and CDR2 LQKENI. The CDR3 is made up of 14 amino acids. The CDR3 here is CASSPQGIEETQYF. The CDR3 nucleotides are TGTGCCAGCTCACCCCAGGGGATAGAAGAGACCCAGTACTTC.

The V call is TRBV5-8, the J call TRBJ1-5; tentative D call: TRBD1 (6 bases). The CDR3 runs to 16 residues. Trimming removed 4 bases from V and 3 bases from J, with 17 bases in between. Looked up from germline, CDR1 is SGHTS and CDR2 is YDEGEE. Here the CDR3 reads CASSTGQSNHNQPQHF. Written as DNA, the CDR3 is TGTGCCAGCAGCACCGGACAGTCAAACCACAATCAGCCCCAGCATTTT. The full variable domain, in which reference TRBV5-8 and TRBJ1-5 provide the parts outside the CDR3, is EAGVTQSPTHLIKTRGQQATLRCSPISGHTSVYWYQQALGLGLQFLLWYDEGEERNRGNFPPRFSGRQFPNYSSELNVNALELEDSALYLCASSTGQSNHNQPQHFGDGTRLSIL.

This clone was counted a single time. This rearrangement joins TRBV11-2 to TRBJ2-1, with 9 positions matching TRBD2. The germline CDR1 and CDR2 sequences are SGHAT and FQNNGV. The CDR3 length is 16 residues. The J segment lost 8 bases and the V segment lost 1 base, leaving 9 bases of the junction unmatched. For the CDR3, the DNA is TGTGCCAGCAGCTTAGGCGCCGGGACTAGCAGCGATGAGCAGTTCTTC. Its translation: CASSLGAGTSSDEQFF.

The chain has TRBV7-3 and TRBJ2-6; 7 bases are shared with TRBD1. CDR1 is SGHTA, CDR2 FQGTGA, per germline. The ends lost 0 bases at V and 2 bases at J; junction bases unmatched: 10. The CDR3 is 19 residues long. The CDR3 sequence is CASSLTAGRGGPGANVLTF. In DNA form, the CDR3 reads TGTGCCAGCAGCTTAACTGCAGGGAGAGGGGGCCCTGGGGCCAACGTCCTGACTTTC.

The V and J genes are TRBV5-4 and TRBJ2-5, with D tentatively TRBD2 (5 bases). Germline values: CDR1 SGHNT, CDR2 YYREEE (reference sequence). The ends were cut back, 4 bases at V and 4 bases at J, with 14 bases in the middle. The CDR3 runs 14 residues. The CDR3, as DNA: TGTGCCAGCAGCCCCTCGGGGAGCCCAGAGACCCAGTACTTC. Its translation: CASSPSGSPETQYF.

Here the CDR3 reads CSVAVGGTTDTQYF. The DNA for the CDR3 is TGCAGCGTTGCAGTTGGCGGAACCACAGATACGCAGTATTTT. The gene calls are TRBV29-1 and TRBJ2-3; D gene uncertain. The CDR3 extends over 14 amino acids. V was trimmed by 4 bases and J by 2 bases, leaving 13 bases between them. Per the germline V gene, CDR1 is SQVTM and CDR2 is ANQGSEA.

The chain employs TRBV7-9 and TRBJ2-5; 7 bases align to TRBD2. Germline V gene sequence: CDR1 SEHNR, CDR2 FQNEAQ (reference sequence). Trimming at V came to 5 bases and at J to 3 bases, leaving 9 bases not matched to a gene. The CDR3 is made up of 15 amino acids. CDR3 protein: CASSLSPLAEETQYF. DNA for the CDR3: TGTGCCAGCAGCCTAAGCCCTCTAGCGGAAGAGACCCAGTACTTC.

The chain links TRBV7-9 to TRBJ2-5, with TRBD2 as a possible D gene (6 bases). Germline CDR1 SEHNR, CDR2 FQNEAQ (reference sequence). V was clipped by 5 bases and J by 4 bases, with 20 bases between them. The length of the CDR3 is 16 residues. The CDR3 sequence is CASSQSLRGLGETQYF. In DNA form, the CDR3 reads TGTGCCAGCAGCCAATCACTCCGGGGGTTGGGAGAGACCCAGTACTTC.

The chain combines TRBV7-9 with TRBJ1-2, with 9 nucleotides matching TRBD1. The CDR3 extends over 13 amino acids. J lost 9 bases, V lost 5 bases, and 7 bases had no gene match. The germline CDR1 and CDR2 sequences are SEHNR and FQNEAQ (reference sequence). DNA of the CDR3: TGTGCCAGCAGCCGGACAGGGGATCGTAGCTACACCTTC. Translating gives CASSRTGDRSYTF.

This chain links TRBV5-4 with TRBJ2-5; 8 bases map to TRBD2. The CDR3 length is 16 residues. V was pared by 0 bases and J by 7 bases, with 11 bases of the junction left unmatched. Germline CDR1 reads SGHNT; CDR2 reads YYREEE (reference sequence). The CDR3 DNA sequence: TGTGCCAGCAGCTTGGAAGTAGCGGGAACTCAAAGGACCCAGTACTTC. This gives the protein CASSLEVAGTQRTQYF. Looking up the rest from reference TRBV5-4 and TRBJ2-5 gives the full variable domain: ETGVTQSPTHLIKTRGQQVTLRCSSQSGHNTVSWYQQALGQGPQFIFQYYREEENGRGNFPPRFSGLQFPNYSSELNVNALELDDSALYLCASSLEVAGTQRTQYFGPGTRLLVL.

This clone was detected only once. V gene TRBV10-2 combines with J gene TRBJ2-3; 7 bases are a match to TRBD2. V lost 4 bases to trimming and J lost 2 bases; unmatched junction nucleotides: 3. Germline lookup yields CDR1 WSHSY and CDR2 SAAADI. The CDR3 loop spans 14 amino acids. The CDR3 bases are TGCGCCAGCAGTGTTGAGCGGGACACAGATACGCAGTATTTT. Protein: CASSVERDTDTQYF.

The genes are TRBV4-1 and TRBJ2-3; 12 nucleotides match TRBD2. Germline V CDR1 and CDR2: MGHRA, YSYEKL. J was trimmed by 5 bases and V by 2 bases; bases with no gene match: 5. CDR3 size: 16 residues. The CDR3 region has the DNA TGCGCCAGCAGCCAATTACTAGCGGGAGGACAAGATACGCAGTATTTT. Protein sequence: CASSQLLAGGQDTQYF.

The rearrangement uses TRBV29-1 and TRBJ1-1; D remains unclear. Germline V gene lookup returns CDR1 SQVTM and CDR2 ANQGSEA. The CDR3 is 13 residues long. Trimming took 3 bases from V and 2 from J, leaving 10 bases between them. CDR3 region: CSVDGQLNTEAFF. As DNA, the CDR3 is TGCAGCGTTGATGGGCAGCTTAACACTGAAGCTTTCTTT.